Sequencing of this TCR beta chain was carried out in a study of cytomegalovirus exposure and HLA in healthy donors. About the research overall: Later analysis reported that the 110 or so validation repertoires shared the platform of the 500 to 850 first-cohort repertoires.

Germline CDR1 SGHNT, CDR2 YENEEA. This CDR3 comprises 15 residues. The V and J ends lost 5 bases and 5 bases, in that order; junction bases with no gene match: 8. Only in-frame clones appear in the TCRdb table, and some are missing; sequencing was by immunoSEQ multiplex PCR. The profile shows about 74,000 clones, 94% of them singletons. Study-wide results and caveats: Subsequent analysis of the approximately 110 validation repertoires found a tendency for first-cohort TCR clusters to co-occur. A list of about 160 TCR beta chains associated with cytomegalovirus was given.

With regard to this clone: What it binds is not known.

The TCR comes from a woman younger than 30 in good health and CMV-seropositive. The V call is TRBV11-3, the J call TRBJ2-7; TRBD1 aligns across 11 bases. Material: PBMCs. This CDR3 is CASSGGDRGFNEQYF. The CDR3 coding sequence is TGTGCCAGCAGCGGAGGGGACAGGGGGTTTAACGAGCAGTACTTC.